This TCR beta chain was documented in a study of control samples from healthy donors and cancer patients. This CDR3 is built from 13 residues. TCRdb's copy holds only in-frame clones and misses some; the assay was immunoSEQ multiplex PCR. The sample consists of under 80,000 clones, 94% of them appearing once. Sequencing was performed on blood. The receptor comes from a woman aged 25 to 39 in good health. The genes are TRBV21-1 and TRBJ2-5; the table's D gene call, TRBD1, was not cross checked with the DNA. TRBV21-1 counts as a pseudogene. CDR3 nucleotides: TGTGCCAGCATCCCAGACAGGGAGAAGACCCAGTACTTC. This sequence encodes CASIPDREKTQYF.